The 9 T cell receptor beta chains listed next were all sequenced from one sample in a study of shared clonotypes between healthy human individuals. Assay used: immunoSEQ multiplex PCR; TCRdb lists only in-frame clones, some missing. In the table there are 2 million to 2.5 million clones, approximately 95% of which are singletons. The sequenced material came from naive CD4+ T cells from PBMCs. As for subset: CD45RA+ positively selected. The receptor set was obtained from a man between 18 and 35 years old in good health. Some clones in this sample may be carry-over from other donors' samples.

The chain has TRBV19 and TRBJ1-2, with no clear D. Between the trimmed V and J ends, which lost 7 bases and 5 bases, there was a span of 14 bases. Germline V lookup: CDR1 LNHDA, CDR2 SQIVND (reference sequence). The CDR3 has 13 amino acids. The CDR3 spells CASTDGPNYGYTF. The CDR3 DNA sequence: TGTGCCAGTACCGATGGACCGAATTATGGCTACACCTTC.

This chain uses TRBV4-1 with TRBJ2-1; perhaps TRBD1 as D (6 bases). The CDR3 runs to 17 residues. Germline CDR1 and CDR2: MGHRA and YSYEKL. V was trimmed by 4 bases and J by 2 bases, leaving 18 bases between them. In nucleotides, the CDR3 is TGCGCCAGCAGCCTCCAGGGGCGCGGAGCGGCCTACAATGAGCAGTTCTTC. It yields the protein CASSLQGRGAAYNEQFF.

J is TRBJ2-1 and V is TRBV6-4, with 8 positions matching TRBD2. The CDR3 has 15 residues. Trimming removed 0 bases from V and 6 bases from J; junction bases left unmatched: 4. CDR1 MRHNA and CDR2 SNTAGT come from the germline V gene. CDR3 sequence reads: CASSDSGRAANEQFF. CDR3 DNA: TGTGCCAGCAGTGACTCCGGGAGGGCCGCCAATGAGCAGTTCTTC.

This clone was detected once. The V gene is TRBV27, the J gene TRBJ1-5; D unclear. V dropped 5 bases and J dropped 3 bases, with 14 bases sitting between them. This CDR3 comprises 15 residues. Germline V gene data show CDR1 as MNHEY and CDR2 as SMNVEV (reference sequence). For the CDR3, the DNA is TGTGCCAGCAGTCCCCGGGTAGGCAACAATCAGCCCCAGCATTTT. The encoded protein is CASSPRVGNNQPQHF.

This chain joins TRBV7-6 and TRBJ2-3, with 10 bases matching TRBD2. V was clipped by 5 bases and J by 5 bases; unmatched bases: 13. The CDR3 consists of 17 residues. Germline lookup yields CDR1 SGHVS and CDR2 FNYEAQ. CDR3 in DNA: TGTGCCAGCAGCCCCACGGCTAGCGGGAGTAGTGGAGATACGCAGTATTTT. Amino acid sequence: CASSPTASGSSGDTQYF. The full variable domain, with the rest looked up from reference TRBV7-6 and TRBJ2-3, is GAGVSQSPRYKVTKRGQDVALRCDPISGHVSLYWYRQALGQGPEFLTYFNYEAQQDKSGLPNDRFSAERPEGSISTLTIQRTEQRDSAMYRCASSPTASGSSGDTQYFGPGTRLTVL.

V is TRBV7-9 and J is TRBJ1-4; D ambiguous. The V gene lost 1 base and the J gene lost 5 bases, with 8 bases spanning the gap. Germline CDR1 is SEHNR and CDR2 is FQNEAQ (reference sequence). CDR3 size: 14 residues. CDR3 sequence reads: CASSLDISNEKLFF. Here the CDR3 DNA reads TGTGCCAGCAGCTTAGACATATCGAATGAAAAACTGTTTTTT.

In the case of this clone: Additional DNA sequences in this sample encode the identical CDR3. The V gene is TRBV6-4, the J gene TRBJ2-7, with D tentatively TRBD1 (5 bases). This CDR3 has 14 amino acids. Germline V gene lookup returns CDR1 MRHNA and CDR2 SNTAGT. V dropped 6 bases and J dropped 0 bases, with 12 bases sitting between them. The CDR3 sequence is CASSPDRSSYEQYF. In nucleotides, the CDR3 is TGTGCCAGCAGCCCAGACAGAAGCTCCTACGAGCAGTACTTC.

The V call is TRBV19, the J call TRBJ2-3, with D uncertain. Germline CDR1 LNHDA, CDR2 SQIVND (reference sequence). V was cut by 5 bases and J by 4 bases, with 19 bases left in between. The CDR3 sequence is 16 residues long. Here the CDR3 reads CASSPLLDANPDTQYF. For the CDR3, the DNA is TGTGCCAGTAGTCCCCTCTTGGATGCGAACCCAGATACGCAGTATTTT.

The rearrangement links TRBV2 to TRBJ2-1; D possibly corresponds to TRBD1 (5 bases). Between the trimmed V and J ends, which lost 8 bases and 4 bases, there was a span of 12 bases. CDR3 length: 13 residues. In germline, CDR1 is SNHLY, CDR2 FYNNEI. Here the CDR3 reads CASAGHMYNEQFF. CDR3 nucleotide sequence: TGTGCCAGCGCAGGGCATATGTACAATGAGCAGTTCTTC.